Below, one T cell receptor beta chain is given with its context. These data belong to a study of blood T cell repertoires in COVID-19. Whole-study context: Samples came from the United States, Italy and Spain, spanning acute and convalescent COVID-19. T cells, B-cell-depleted T cells, or PBMCs provided the cDNA or gDNA that served as material.

Looked up from germline, CDR1 is SNHLY and CDR2 is FYNNEI. This CDR3 contains 13 residues. The V and J ends lost 7 bases and 7 bases, in that order; junction bases with no gene match: 9. Original analysis: Reference gene primer amplification gave estimated nucleated cell counts. Generated by immunoSEQ multiplex PCR, the TCRdb table keeps only in-frame clones and is missing some. The V and J calls and the clone size are those of that table, but D and trimming were determined from the DNA. The sample has 100,000 to 150,000 clones, about 85% seen once. The gene calls are TRBV2 and TRBJ2-5; 7 bases are shared with TRBD1. The sequenced sample consisted of peripheral blood. The source of this sequence is a man aged 35 to 55 with active or convalescent COVID-19. This chain's CDR3 is CASIRGGLVTQYF. In nucleotides, the CDR3 is TGTGCCAGCATACGAGGGGGCCTTGTGACCCAGTACTTC. Full variable domain (missing parts from reference TRBV2 and TRBJ2-5): EPEVTQTPSHQVTQMGQEVILRCVPISNHLYFYWYRQILGQKVEFLVSFYNNEISEKSEIFDDQFSVERPDGSNFTLKIRSTKLEDSAMYFCASIRGGLVTQYFGPGTRLLVL.